Below are 5 T cell receptor beta chains sequenced from a single sample in a study of blood T cell repertoires in COVID-19. Assay used: immunoSEQ multiplex PCR; TCRdb lists only in-frame clones, some missing. The sample includes some 95,000 clones, nearly 90% of them seen just once. The sequenced material came from peripheral blood. These TCRs come from a man between 70 and 80 years old with acute or convalescent COVID-19.

The V call is TRBV7-2, the J call TRBJ1-3; no clear D. The CDR3 has 13 amino acids. Trimming left V 5 bases short and J 1 base short, with 6 bases between. From germline, CDR1 is SGHTA and CDR2 FQGNSA. The CDR3, as DNA: TGTGCCAGCAGCACCAGTTCTGGAAACACCATATATTTT. Residues: CASSTSSGNTIYF.

This clone was observed a single time. V and J are TRBV5-6 and TRBJ1-1; the D is unclear. V gave up 2 bases and J gave up 5 bases, with 16 bases separating them. CDR3 length equals 15 residues. Per germline, CDR1 SGHDT and CDR2 YYEEEE. The CDR3 DNA is TGTGCCAGCAGCTTACGGTTCGAGGTTGGAACTGAAGCTTTCTTT. Translating it yields CASSLRFEVGTEAFF. The full variable domain, rest sourced from reference TRBV5-6 and TRBJ1-1, is DAGVTQSPTHLIKTRGQQVTLRCSPKSGHDTVSWYQQALGQGPQFIFQYYEEEERQRGNFPDRFSGHQFPNYSSELNVNALLLGDSALYLCASSLRFEVGTEAFFGQGTRLTVV.

J is TRBJ2-7 and V is TRBV7-9; 7 bases agree with TRBD1. Losses at the gene ends were 5 bases for V and 4 bases for J; bases not matched to a gene: 11. CDR3 length: 15 residues. CDR1 is SEHNR and CDR2 is FQNEAQ in the germline V gene (reference sequence). CDR3 sequence reads: CASSPAKGQLYEQYF. The CDR3 nucleotides are TGTGCCAGCAGCCCCGCTAAGGGACAGTTATACGAGCAGTACTTC.

The J gene is TRBJ1-2, the V gene TRBV5-5, with 7 bases matching TRBD1. The CDR3 length is 15 residues. Trimming removed 2 bases from V and 8 bases from J; junction bases left unmatched: 12. Germline lookup yields CDR1 SGHKS and CDR2 YYEKEE (reference sequence). Here the CDR3 reads CASSFSGQNNEGYTF. CDR3 coding DNA: TGTGCCAGCAGCTTTTCGGGACAGAATAACGAGGGCTACACCTTC.

In this sample, this clone turned up once. The V and J genes are TRBV30 and TRBJ1-3; TRBD1 agrees at 7 bases. With 7 bases clipped from V and 2 bases from J, the junction kept 2 bases outside the gene matches. This CDR3 spans 12 amino acids. Germline assignment: CDR1 GTSNPN and CDR2 SVGIG (reference sequence). CDR3 loop: CAFGQAGNTIYF. CDR3 DNA: TGTGCCTTTGGACAGGCTGGAAACACCATATATTTT.